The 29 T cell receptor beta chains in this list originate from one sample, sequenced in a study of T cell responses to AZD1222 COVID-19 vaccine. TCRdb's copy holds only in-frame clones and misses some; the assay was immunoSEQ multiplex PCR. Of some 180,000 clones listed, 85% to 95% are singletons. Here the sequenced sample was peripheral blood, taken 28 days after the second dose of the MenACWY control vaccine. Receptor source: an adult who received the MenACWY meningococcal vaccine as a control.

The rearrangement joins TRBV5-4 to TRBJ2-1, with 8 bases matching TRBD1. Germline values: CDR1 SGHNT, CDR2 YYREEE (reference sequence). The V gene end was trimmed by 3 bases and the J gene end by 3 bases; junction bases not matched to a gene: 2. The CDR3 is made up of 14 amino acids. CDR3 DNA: TGTGCCAGCAGCTCAGGGGGCGACTACAATGAGCAGTTCTTC. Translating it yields CASSSGGDYNEQFF.

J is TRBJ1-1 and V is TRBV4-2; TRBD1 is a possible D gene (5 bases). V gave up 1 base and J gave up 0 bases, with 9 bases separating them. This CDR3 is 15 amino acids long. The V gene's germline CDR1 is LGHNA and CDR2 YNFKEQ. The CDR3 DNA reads TGTGCCAGCAGCCAAGCAGGGACCCTGAACACTGAAGCTTTCTTT. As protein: CASSQAGTLNTEAFF.

The CDR3 nucleotides read TGTGCCAGCAGCCACAACAGCGGGTCACACACTGAAGCTTTCTTT. This translates into CASSHNSGSHTEAFF. The chain uses TRBV5-4 and TRBJ1-1; D is unclear. From germline, CDR1 is SGHNT and CDR2 YYREEE (reference sequence). The germline V and J ends were trimmed by 4 bases and 3 bases, with 16 bases remaining between them. The CDR3 contains 15 residues.

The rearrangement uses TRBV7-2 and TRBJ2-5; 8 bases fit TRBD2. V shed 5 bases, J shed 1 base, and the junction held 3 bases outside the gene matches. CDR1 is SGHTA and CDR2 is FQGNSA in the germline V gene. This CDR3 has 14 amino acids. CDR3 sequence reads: CASSTGLAQETQYF. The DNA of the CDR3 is TGTGCCAGCAGCACCGGACTAGCCCAAGAGACCCAGTACTTC.

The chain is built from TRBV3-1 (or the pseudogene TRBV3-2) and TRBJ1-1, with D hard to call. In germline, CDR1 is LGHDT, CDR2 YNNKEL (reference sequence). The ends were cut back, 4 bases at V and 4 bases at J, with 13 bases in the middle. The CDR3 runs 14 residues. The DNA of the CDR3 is TGTGCCAGCAGCCTTGGCAAAGTAACCACTGAAGCTTTCTTT. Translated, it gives CASSLGKVTTEAFF.

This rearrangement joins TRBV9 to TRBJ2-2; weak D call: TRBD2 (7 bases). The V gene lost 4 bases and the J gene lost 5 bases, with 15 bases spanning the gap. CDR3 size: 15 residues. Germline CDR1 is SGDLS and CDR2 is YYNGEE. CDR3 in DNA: TGTGCCAGCAGCCCGGGGGGCCTCGGAACCGGGGAGCTGTTTTTT. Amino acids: CASSPGGLGTGELFF.

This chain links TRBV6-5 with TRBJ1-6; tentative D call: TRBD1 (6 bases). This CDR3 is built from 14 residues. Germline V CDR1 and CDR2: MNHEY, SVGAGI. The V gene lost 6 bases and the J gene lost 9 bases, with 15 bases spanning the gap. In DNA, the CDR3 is TGTGCCAGCAGCGATTCCAGGGGTGGTTCACCCCTCCACTTT. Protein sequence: CASSDSRGGSPLHF.

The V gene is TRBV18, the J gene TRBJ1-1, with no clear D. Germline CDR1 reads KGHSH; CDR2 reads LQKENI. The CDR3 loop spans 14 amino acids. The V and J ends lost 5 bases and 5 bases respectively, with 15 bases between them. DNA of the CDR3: TGTGCCAGCTCATCGAAGACTCGAAGGACTGAAGCTTTCTTT. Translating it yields CASSSKTRRTEAFF.

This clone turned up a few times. The CDR3 reads CASSRKGWENQPQHF. CDR3 coding DNA: TGTGCCAGCAGCCGGAAGGGTTGGGAGAATCAGCCCCAGCATTTT. The chain employs TRBV5-4 and TRBJ1-5; no firm D call. The CDR3 is made up of 15 amino acids. Between the trimmed V and J ends, which lost 4 bases and 4 bases, there was a span of 15 bases. In germline, CDR1 is SGHNT, CDR2 YYREEE (reference sequence).

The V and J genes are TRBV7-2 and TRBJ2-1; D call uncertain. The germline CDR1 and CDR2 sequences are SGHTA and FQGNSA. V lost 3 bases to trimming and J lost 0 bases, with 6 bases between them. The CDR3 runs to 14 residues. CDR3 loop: CASSLASSYNEQFF. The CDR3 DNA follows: TGTGCCAGCAGCTTGGCAAGCTCCTACAATGAGCAGTTCTTC.

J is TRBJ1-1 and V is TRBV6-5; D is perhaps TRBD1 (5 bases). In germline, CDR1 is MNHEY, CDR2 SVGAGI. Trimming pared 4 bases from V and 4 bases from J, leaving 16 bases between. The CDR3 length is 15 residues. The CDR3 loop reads CASSSPRTRGTEAFF. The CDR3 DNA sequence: TGTGCCAGCAGTTCCCCAAGGACAAGAGGCACTGAAGCTTTCTTT.

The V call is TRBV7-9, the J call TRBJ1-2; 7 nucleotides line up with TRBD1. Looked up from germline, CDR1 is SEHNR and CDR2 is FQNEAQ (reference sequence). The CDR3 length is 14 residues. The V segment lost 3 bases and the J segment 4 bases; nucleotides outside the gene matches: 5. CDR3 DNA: TGTGCCAGCAGCTTGGAAGGGACAGCCTATGGCTACACCTTC. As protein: CASSLEGTAYGYTF.

The DNA for the CDR3 is TGTGCCAGCAGCTTAGTAGAAGGGGCCGCCAACACTGAAGCTTTCTTT. Amino acid sequence: CASSLVEGAANTEAFF. The J gene is TRBJ1-1, the V gene TRBV7-2, with D perhaps TRBD1 (5 bases). Germline V gives CDR1 SGHTA, CDR2 FQGNSA. This CDR3 spans 16 amino acids. V gave up 1 base and J gave up 2 bases, with 14 bases separating them. Combining the CDR3 with reference TRBV7-2 and TRBJ1-1 gives the whole variable domain GAGVSQSPSNKVTEKGKDVELRCDPISGHTALYWYRQSLGQGLEFLIYFQGNSAPDKSGLPSDRFSAERTGGSVSTLTIQRTQQEDSAVYLCASSLVEGAANTEAFFGQGTRLTVV.

The CDR3 protein is CASSEPGQGNGNTIYF. DNA of the CDR3: TGTGCCAGCAGTGAACCGGGACAGGGGAATGGAAACACCATATATTTT. V usage is TRBV6-1 and J usage is TRBJ1-3; 10 bases are a match to TRBD1. V shed 2 bases and J 3 bases; nucleotides not matched to a gene: 4. CDR1 is MNHNS and CDR2 is SASEGT in the germline V gene. The CDR3 has 16 residues.

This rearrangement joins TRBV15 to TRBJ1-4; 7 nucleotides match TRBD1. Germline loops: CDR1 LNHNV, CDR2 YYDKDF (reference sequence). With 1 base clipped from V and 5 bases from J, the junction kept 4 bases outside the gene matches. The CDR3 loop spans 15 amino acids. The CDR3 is CATSRAAGGNEKLFF. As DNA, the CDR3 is TGTGCCACCAGCAGAGCGGCAGGGGGGAATGAAAAACTGTTTTTT.

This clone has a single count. CDR3 sequence: CASSPREGTQETQYF. The CDR3 DNA reads as TGCGCCAGCAGCCCTCGGGAGGGGACCCAAGAGACCCAGTACTTC. This chain links TRBV5-1 with TRBJ2-5; 8 bases align to TRBD2. The CDR3 runs 15 residues. V lost 4 bases and J lost 1; bases outside the gene matches: 6. CDR1 and CDR2 (germline): SGHRS, YFSETQ.

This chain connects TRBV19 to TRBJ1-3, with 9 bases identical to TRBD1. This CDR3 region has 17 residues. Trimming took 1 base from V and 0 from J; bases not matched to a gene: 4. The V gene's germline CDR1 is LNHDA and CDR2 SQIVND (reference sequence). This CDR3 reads CASSIGDRASSGNTIYF. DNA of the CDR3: TGTGCCAGTAGTATAGGGGACAGGGCCTCCTCTGGAAACACCATATATTTT. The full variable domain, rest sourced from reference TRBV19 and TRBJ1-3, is DGGITQSPKYLFRKEGQNVTLSCEQNLNHDAMYWYRQDPGQGLRLIYYSQIVNDFQKGDIAEGYSVSREKKESFPLTVTSAQKNPTAFYLCASSIGDRASSGNTIYFGEGSWLTVV.

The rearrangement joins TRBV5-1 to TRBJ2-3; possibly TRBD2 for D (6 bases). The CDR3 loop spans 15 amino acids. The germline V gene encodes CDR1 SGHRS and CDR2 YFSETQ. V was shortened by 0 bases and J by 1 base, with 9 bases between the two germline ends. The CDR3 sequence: CASSLGTTGTDTQYF. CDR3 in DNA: TGCGCCAGCAGCTTGGGGACTACTGGCACAGATACGCAGTATTTT.

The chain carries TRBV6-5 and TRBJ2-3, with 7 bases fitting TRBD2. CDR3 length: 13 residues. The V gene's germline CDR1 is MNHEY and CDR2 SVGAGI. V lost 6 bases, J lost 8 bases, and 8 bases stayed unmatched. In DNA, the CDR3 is TGTGCCAGCAGAAGGGGTCGACTAGCTACGCAGTATTTT. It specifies CASRRGRLATQYF.

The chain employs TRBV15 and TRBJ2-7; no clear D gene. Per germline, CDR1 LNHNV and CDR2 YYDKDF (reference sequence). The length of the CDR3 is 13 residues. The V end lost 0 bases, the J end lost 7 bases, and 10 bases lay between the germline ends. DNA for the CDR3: TGTGCCACCAGCAGAGATACTACAGAAGAGCAGTACTTC. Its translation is CATSRDTTEEQYF.

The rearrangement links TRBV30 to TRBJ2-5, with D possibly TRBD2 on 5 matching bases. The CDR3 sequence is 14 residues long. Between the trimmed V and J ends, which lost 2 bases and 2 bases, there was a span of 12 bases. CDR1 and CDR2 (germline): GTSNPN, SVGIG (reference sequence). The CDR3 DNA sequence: TGTGCCTGGAGTCGGGGTGGAGGACAAGAGACCCAGTACTTC. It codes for CAWSRGGGQETQYF.

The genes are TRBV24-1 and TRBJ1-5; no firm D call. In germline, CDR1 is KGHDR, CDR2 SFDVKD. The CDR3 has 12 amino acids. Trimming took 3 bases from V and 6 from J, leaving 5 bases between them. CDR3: CATSDLTQPQHF. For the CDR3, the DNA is TGTGCCACCAGTGATCTAACTCAGCCCCAGCATTTT.

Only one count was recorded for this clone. For the CDR3, the DNA is TGTGCCAGCAGCCGTGGGGACAGGCGGACGAACACTGAAGCTTTCTTT. Translation gives CASSRGDRRTNTEAFF. This rearrangement joins TRBV28 to TRBJ1-1; 8 bases align to TRBD1. The junction had 10 bases not matched to a gene; V was cut back by 6 bases and J by 1 base. CDR1 and CDR2 (germline): MDHEN, SYDVKM. The CDR3 loop spans 16 amino acids.

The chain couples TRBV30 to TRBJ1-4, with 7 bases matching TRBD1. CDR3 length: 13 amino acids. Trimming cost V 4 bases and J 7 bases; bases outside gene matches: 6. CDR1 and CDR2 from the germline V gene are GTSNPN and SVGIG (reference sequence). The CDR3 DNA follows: TGTGCCTGGATGGAGGGGGCAGGTGAAAAACTGTTTTTT. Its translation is CAWMEGAGEKLFF.

The CDR3 loop reads CASSWDTGVYGYTF. For the CDR3, the DNA is TGTGCCAGCAGTTGGGATACAGGGGTATACGGCTACACCTTC. The chain has TRBV6-2 or TRBV6-3 and TRBJ1-2; 7 bases align to TRBD1. The CDR3 loop spans 14 amino acids. The V gene's germline CDR1 is MNHEY and CDR2 SVGEGT. V gave up 4 bases and J gave up 8 bases; unmatched junction bases: 10.

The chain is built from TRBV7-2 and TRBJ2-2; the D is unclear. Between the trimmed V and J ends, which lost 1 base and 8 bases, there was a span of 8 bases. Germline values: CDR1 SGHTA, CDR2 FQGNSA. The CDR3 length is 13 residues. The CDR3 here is CASSLDGSGELFF. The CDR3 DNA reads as TGTGCCAGCAGCTTAGATGGGTCTGGGGAGCTGTTTTTT.

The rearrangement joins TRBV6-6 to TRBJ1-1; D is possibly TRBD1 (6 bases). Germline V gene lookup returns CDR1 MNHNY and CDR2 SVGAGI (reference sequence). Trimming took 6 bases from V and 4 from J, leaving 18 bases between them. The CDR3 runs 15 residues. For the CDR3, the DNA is TGTGCCAGCAGCCGCCTAGACGGGGGCGGCACTGAAGCTTTCTTT. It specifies CASSRLDGGGTEAFF.

CDR3 protein: CASSFVNTEAFF. For the CDR3, the DNA is TGTGCCAGTAGTTTTGTGAACACTGAAGCTTTCTTT. The J gene is TRBJ1-1, the V gene TRBV19; D unresolved. Trimming took off 5 bases at V and 0 bases at J, with 4 bases between the two ends. This CDR3 has 12 amino acids. Germline CDR1 and CDR2: LNHDA and SQIVND (reference sequence).

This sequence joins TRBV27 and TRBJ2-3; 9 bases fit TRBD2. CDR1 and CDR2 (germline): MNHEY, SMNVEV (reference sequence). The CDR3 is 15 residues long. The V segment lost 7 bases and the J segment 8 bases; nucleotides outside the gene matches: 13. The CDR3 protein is CASTPGLAQSGTQYF. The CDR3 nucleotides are TGTGCCAGCACGCCGGGACTAGCTCAATCGGGTACGCAGTATTTT.